These 27 T cell receptor beta chains originate from one sample sequenced in a study of CD8 T cells in Susac syndrome. RNA amounts of about 0.5 to 1 ug underwent reverse transcription with random hexamers. TCRdb independently ran MiXCR on the immunoSEQ multiplex PCR reads; one entry per CDR3 protein. The sample lists about 130,000 distinct CDR3 sequences, approximately 96% occurring once. The sequenced sample consisted of CD4+ T cells from PBMCs. The receptors derive from a human donor in good health.

This chain links TRBV28 with TRBJ2-3; 9 bases are a match to TRBD2. With V trimmed by 6 bases and J by 5 bases, 9 bases remained unmatched. Germline CDR1 and CDR2: MDHEN and SYDVKM. This CDR3 is 15 amino acids long. CDR3 loop: CASRPLAGSGDTQYF. CDR3 coding DNA: TGTGCCAGCAGACCCCTAGCGGGATCGGGAGATACGCAGTATTTT.

The chain employs TRBV20-1 and TRBJ1-3, with D uncertain. There are 12 residues in the CDR3. Germline assignment: CDR1 DFQATT and CDR2 SNEGSKA (reference sequence). V lost 3 bases to trimming and J lost 1 base, with 4 bases between them. The CDR3 DNA reads as TGCAGTGCTAGGACTTCTGGAAACACCATATATTTT. Translation: CSARTSGNTIYF.

V and J are TRBV29-1 and TRBJ2-5; 8 nucleotides agree with TRBD1. Germline V lookup: CDR1 SQVTM, CDR2 ANQGSEA. After removal of 5 bases from V and 2 bases from J, the junction contained 4 bases not matched to a gene. This CDR3 has 13 amino acids. Here the CDR3 DNA reads TGCAGCGTTCGCCGGGACAGGCAAGAGACCCAGTACTTC. Translation gives CSVRRDRQETQYF. The variable domain in full, with the rest retrieved from reference TRBV29-1 and TRBJ2-5, is SAVISQKPSRDICQRGTSLTIQCQVDSQVTMMFWYRQQPGQSLTLIATANQGSEATYESGFVIDKFPISRPNLTFSTLTVSNMSPEDSSIYLCSVRRDRQETQYFGPGTRLLVL.

Concerning this clonotype itself: Relative to the germline gene, one junction end is altered; a read error may explain this. The chain links TRBV20-1 to TRBJ2-3, with 7 bases identical to TRBD1. This CDR3 is built from 14 residues. CDR1 DFQATT and CDR2 SNEGSKA come from the germline V gene (reference sequence). CDR3 DNA: TGCAGTGCCAGAGACAGGGCCAGGTTCTTTACGCAGTATTTT. Translating it yields CSARDRARFFTQYF.

This clonotype has only one observation. The chain has TRBV15 and TRBJ1-4; 11 bases agree with TRBD1. CDR1 is LNHNV and CDR2 is YYDKDF in the germline V gene (reference sequence). The V and J ends lost 5 bases and 8 bases, in that order; junction bases with no gene match: 7. This CDR3 is built from 15 residues. The CDR3 DNA reads as TGTGCCACCAGCCCGCGGGACAGGGGGGAGGAAAAACTGTTTTTT. Its translation: CATSPRDRGEEKLFF.

The count of this clonotype is one. The chain joins TRBV2 to TRBJ1-5; TRBD1 is a possible D gene (6 bases). The germline CDR1 and CDR2 sequences are SNHLY and FYNNEI. Between the trimmed V and J ends, which lost 3 bases and 2 bases, there was a span of 17 bases. The CDR3 is made up of 17 amino acids. CDR3 region: CASSDGRGRLGNQPQHF. The CDR3 DNA sequence: TGTGCCAGCAGTGATGGCAGGGGCCGTCTCGGCAATCAGCCCCAGCATTTT.

This clonotype was seen a single time. This chain connects TRBV27 to TRBJ2-7; D tentatively fits TRBD1 or TRBD2 (5 bases each). The germline V gene has CDR1 MNHEY and CDR2 SMNVEV (reference sequence). The CDR3 is 13 amino acids. The V end lost 8 bases, the J end lost 1 base, and 12 bases lay between the germline ends. This chain's CDR3 is CASGRDGSYEQYF. In nucleotides, the CDR3 is TGTGCCAGCGGCCGGGACGGTTCCTACGAGCAGTACTTC.

The chain has TRBV2 and TRBJ2-5; TRBD1 agrees at 7 bases. Trimming cost V 4 bases and J 3 bases; bases outside gene matches: 2. Germline loops: CDR1 SNHLY, CDR2 FYNNEI. The CDR3 totals 13 residues. The DNA of the CDR3 is TGTGCCAGCAGTGGGGACAGTAAAGAGACCCAGTACTTC. It codes for CASSGDSKETQYF.

This sequence joins TRBV3-1 and TRBJ1-1, with D uncertain. The V gene's germline CDR1 is LGHDT and CDR2 YNNKEL (reference sequence). Deletions cut 0 bases from V and 1 base from J, with 9 bases between. This CDR3 has 15 residues. The CDR3 loop reads CASSQDKGWNTEAFF. Here the CDR3 DNA reads TGTGCCAGCAGCCAAGATAAGGGATGGAACACTGAAGCTTTCTTT.

CDR3 protein: CAWSGLAGGPGLYNEQFF. CDR3 nucleotides: TGTGCCTGGAGTGGGCTAGCGGGAGGGCCAGGTCTTTACAATGAGCAGTTCTTC. The chain couples TRBV30 to TRBJ2-1; TRBD2 matches 12 bases. Germline lookup yields CDR1 GTSNPN and CDR2 SVGIG (reference sequence). CDR3 length: 18 amino acids. V trimming: 1 base; J trimming: 4 bases; junction bases outside the gene matches: 11.

This sequence joins TRBV15 and TRBJ2-7; unclear D gene. CDR3 length equals 13 residues. V was clipped by 1 base and J by 7 bases, with 11 bases between them. Germline CDR1 reads LNHNV; CDR2 reads YYDKDF (reference sequence). CDR3 bases: TGTGCCACCAGCAGAGTAGCCACACGAGAGCAGTACTTC. Translation: CATSRVATREQYF. Based on the CDR3 plus reference TRBV15 and TRBJ2-7, the full variable domain is DAMVIQNPRYQVTQFGKPVTLSCSQTLNHNVMYWYQQKSSQAPKLLFHYYDKDFNNEADTPDNFQSRRPNTSFCFLDIRSPGLGDTAMYLCATSRVATREQYFGPGTRLTVT.

The chain combines TRBV19 with TRBJ1-5, with D tentatively TRBD1 (6 bases). This CDR3 has 15 amino acids. Germline CDR1 and CDR2: LNHDA and SQIVND (reference sequence). V was clipped by 7 bases and J by 4 bases, with 17 bases between them. CDR3 DNA: TGTGCCAGTACTCAGTGGGGACACCAAAATCAGCCCCAGCATTTT. As protein: CASTQWGHQNQPQHF.

This chain uses TRBV5-6 with TRBJ2-1; 13 bases match TRBD2. The V and J ends lost 5 bases and 10 bases, in that order; junction bases with no gene match: 3. The CDR3 is 13 amino acids. Germline lookup yields CDR1 SGHDT and CDR2 YYEEEE. The CDR3 DNA is TGTGCCAGCAGTCTGACTAGCGGGAGGGAGCAGTTCTTC. Protein sequence: CASSLTSGREQFF.

The chain links TRBV6-2 or TRBV6-3 to TRBJ2-6; D remains ambiguous. V was pared by 6 bases and J by 0 bases, with 9 bases between. The CDR3 totals 15 residues. Germline loops: CDR1 MNHEY, CDR2 SVGEGT. The CDR3 DNA follows: TGTGCCAGCAGAACAGCAGACTCTGGGGCCAACGTCCTGACTTTC. Translation gives CASRTADSGANVLTF.

The chain recombines TRBV20-1 with TRBJ1-2, with 7 bases identical to TRBD1. The CDR3 consists of 15 residues. V dropped 5 bases and J dropped 0; count of bases not matched to a gene: 9. Germline V gives CDR1 DFQATT, CDR2 SNEGSKA (reference sequence). The CDR3 coding sequence is TGCAGTGCTGGCCCCCGACAGGGCGCTAACTATGGCTACACCTTC. Translation: CSAGPRQGANYGYTF.

The CDR3 DNA reads TGTGCCAGCAGCTACCGGGACACCAGCGTCCTGACTTTC. As protein: CASSYRDTSVLTF. The rearrangement joins TRBV7-2 to TRBJ2-6; D possibly corresponds to TRBD1 (6 bases). CDR3 size: 13 residues. V shed 4 bases and J shed 12 bases, with 13 bases lying between them. Germline loops: CDR1 SGHTA, CDR2 FQGNSA.

The chain uses TRBV12-3 or TRBV12-4 and TRBJ1-1, with D uncertain. The CDR3 is 13 residues long. Trimming took off 6 bases at V and 3 bases at J, with 11 bases between the two ends. In nucleotides, the CDR3 is TGTGCCAGCAGCCTGGGTGACGACACTGAAGCTTTCTTT. Translated: CASSLGDDTEAFF.

The V gene is TRBV2, the J gene TRBJ2-7; 8 bases match TRBD2. CDR3 length: 14 residues. J lost 6 bases, V lost 6 bases, and 10 bases had no gene match. Germline values: CDR1 SNHLY, CDR2 FYNNEI. CDR3: CASSVTGAGGEQYF. The CDR3 DNA follows: TGTGCCAGCAGCGTGACAGGTGCGGGGGGCGAGCAGTACTTC.

V gene TRBV5-4 combines with J gene TRBJ2-1; D is uncertain. Trimming took 4 bases from V and 4 from J, leaving 18 bases between them. Germline CDR1 is SGHNT and CDR2 is YYREEE (reference sequence). This CDR3 region has 16 residues. The CDR3 nucleotides read TGTGCCAGCAGCCTGTCTACGGCGTTAGCATACAATGAGCAGTTCTTC. It specifies CASSLSTALAYNEQFF.

The chain has TRBV4-3 and TRBJ2-5, with TRBD2 identical over 13 bases. The CDR3 is 15 amino acids. Trimming cost V 0 bases and J 7 bases; bases outside gene matches: 2. Germline CDR1 LGHNA, CDR2 YSLEER. The CDR3 DNA is TGCGCCAGCAGCCAAGAAACTAGCGGGAGGGGGACCCAGTACTTC. Translating it yields CASSQETSGRGTQYF.

V usage is TRBV27 and J usage is TRBJ2-7; no clear D. The V and J ends lost 7 bases and 2 bases respectively, with 6 bases between them. Germline V gene sequence: CDR1 MNHEY, CDR2 SMNVEV (reference sequence). The CDR3 runs 11 residues. Here the CDR3 DNA reads TGTGCCAGCACCCAGACCTACGAGCAGTACTTC. Translated, it gives CASTQTYEQYF.

This clonotype was detected once. The CDR3 loop is CASSPLAESYEQYF. CDR3 in DNA: TGTGCCAGCAGCCCCCTTGCGGAATCCTACGAGCAGTACTTC. The chain employs TRBV7-8 and TRBJ2-7; D gene ambiguous. The ends were cut back, 5 bases at V and 1 base at J, with 12 bases in the middle. CDR1 is SGHVS and CDR2 is FQNEAQ in the germline V gene. The CDR3 contains 14 residues.

The chain couples TRBV9 to TRBJ1-1; TRBD1 is a possible D gene (6 bases). Germline V gene lookup returns CDR1 SGDLS and CDR2 YYNGEE. Trimming stripped 5 bases from V and 1 base from J, with 15 bases between. This CDR3 has 15 amino acids. The CDR3 coding sequence is TGTGCCAGCAGAAAACAGGGAACGGCGAACACTGAAGCTTTCTTT. Translating gives CASRKQGTANTEAFF.

The J gene is TRBJ2-3, the V gene TRBV19; 7 bases match TRBD2. Germline CDR1 and CDR2: LNHDA and SQIVND (reference sequence). This CDR3 has 16 residues. Germline trimming cut 0 bases from V and 2 bases from J; bases unmatched to any gene: 5. The CDR3 spells CASSIDLAANTDTQYF. In nucleotides, the CDR3 is TGTGCCAGTAGTATAGACCTAGCGGCCAACACAGATACGCAGTATTTT.

This sequence joins TRBV20-1 and TRBJ1-2, with D unclear. This CDR3 has 12 amino acids. Trimming left V 3 bases short and J 4 bases short, with 9 bases between. CDR1 and CDR2 (germline): DFQATT, SNEGSKA (reference sequence). The CDR3 DNA reads as TGCAGTGCTAGCTACGAGAGCTATGGCTACACCTTC. Translation gives CSASYESYGYTF.

The chain employs TRBV7-2 and TRBJ1-1; tentative D call: TRBD1 (5 bases). Trimming removed 5 bases at V and 4 bases at J, with 14 bases between. Germline assignment: CDR1 SGHTA and CDR2 FQGNSA. The CDR3 is 14 residues long. This CDR3 is CASSRDPWGTEAFF. DNA for the CDR3: TGTGCCAGCAGCCGGGACCCCTGGGGCACTGAAGCTTTCTTT.

The chain combines TRBV6-2 or TRBV6-3 with TRBJ1-1; D is ambiguous. CDR3 length: 14 residues. Trimming removed 2 bases at V and 0 bases at J, with 7 bases between. Germline lookup yields CDR1 MNHEY and CDR2 SVGEGT. In DNA form, the CDR3 reads TGTGCCAGCAGTTACCTTAGCTTGAACACTGAAGCTTTCTTT. It is translated as CASSYLSLNTEAFF.